This TCR beta chain was captured by sequencing in a study of T cells after yellow fever vaccination. As for the study in general: SMART-Seq v4 Ultra Low Input handled preparation of low-cell-number fractions.

TCRdb called the 5' RACE reads again in MiXCR, with one record for every CDR3 protein. Of 78,000 or so distinct CDR3 sequences listed, about 7.7% are singletons. Ten or more counts support this clonotype. As yet, its antigen is unknown. The study, taken as a whole, reports: A minor fraction of clonotypes spanned both CD4 and CD8 compartments. Post-booster repertoires contained most primary-vaccination clones again (roughly 97% CD4, around 89% CD8).

V was pared by 8 bases and J by 0 bases, with 7 bases between. CDR3 length equals 13 residues. The chain couples TRBV12-3 or TRBV12-4 to TRBJ2-2, with D maybe TRBD2 (6 bases). This specimen was CD8+ T cells sorted from PBMCs, taken more than 8 days after the first yellow fever vaccination. The clonotype originates from a man between 18 and 29 years old who received the YFV17D yellow fever vaccine. CDR3 nucleotide sequence: TGTGCCAGCGGCGGGGCGAACACCGGGGAGCTGTTTTTT. The encoded protein is CASGGANTGELFF.